What follows are 8 T cell receptor beta chains derived from one specimen sequenced in a study of OX40 agonist ivuxolimab in advanced cancers. Sequencing used immunoSEQ multiplex PCR; TCRdb keeps in-frame clones, though not all of them. Seen here are roughly 67,000 clones, about 90% observed once, and the top ten hold 4% to 5%. The sequenced sample was CD4+ or CD8+ T cells sorted from blood, obtained in a trial of the OX40 agonist ivuxolimab. These TCRs come from an adult with an advanced solid tumor such as melanoma, head and neck, liver or kidney cancer.

The rearrangement links TRBV5-1 to TRBJ2-5; D is undetermined. CDR3 length: 16 residues. Germline V lookup: CDR1 SGHRS, CDR2 YFSETQ. Trimming removed 0 bases at V and 0 bases at J, with 12 bases between. CDR3 in amino acids: CASSLGSYPYQETQYF. For the CDR3, the DNA is TGCGCCAGCAGCTTGGGGTCGTATCCGTACCAAGAGACCCAGTACTTC.

This clone was detected a few times. The chain recombines TRBV13 with TRBJ1-2, with 7 bases lining up with TRBD1. Trimming at V came to 4 bases and at J to 6 bases, leaving 14 bases not matched to a gene. The CDR3 extends over 16 amino acids. CDR1 is PRHDT, CDR2 FYEKMQ, per germline (reference sequence). The CDR3 loop reads CASSSRQAGGKDGYTF. Here the CDR3 DNA reads TGTGCCAGCAGCTCTCGACAGGCAGGGGGAAAGGATGGCTACACCTTC.

The rearrangement uses TRBV5-1 and TRBJ1-2, with D uncertain. Trimming removed 1 base at V and 4 bases at J, with 14 bases between. This CDR3 is built from 15 residues. Germline values: CDR1 SGHRS, CDR2 YFSETQ. The CDR3 sequence is CASSLLEGLSYGYTF. Here the CDR3 DNA reads TGCGCCAGCAGCTTGCTAGAAGGGTTGTCCTATGGCTACACCTTC.

This clone has only a few counts. The rearrangement uses TRBV30 and TRBJ2-5, with D perhaps given as TRBD1 or TRBD2 (5 bases each). The V end lost 3 bases, the J end lost 4 bases, and 21 bases lay between the germline ends. Germline values: CDR1 GTSNPN, CDR2 SVGIG (reference sequence). The CDR3 runs 16 residues. CDR3 in DNA: TGTGCCTGGAGCGTAGGGACGGAGAAAAAGGCAGAGACCCAGTACTTC. It is translated as CAWSVGTEKKAETQYF.

The rearrangement joins TRBV27 to TRBJ1-1; D may be TRBD1 (6 bases). The CDR3 has 14 amino acids. Germline loops: CDR1 MNHEY, CDR2 SMNVEV (reference sequence). Trimming stripped 6 bases from V and 5 bases from J, with 16 bases between. CDR3 protein: CASRRVQGGTEAFF. The CDR3, as DNA: TGTGCCAGCAGGAGAGTACAGGGTGGAACTGAAGCTTTCTTT.

The chain couples TRBV18 to TRBJ2-7; TRBD2 agrees at 7 bases. The CDR3 contains 15 residues. Trimming removed 5 bases from V and 0 bases from J; junction bases left unmatched: 7. Germline V gene data show CDR1 as KGHSH and CDR2 as LQKENI. The CDR3 reads CASSSQRENSYEQYF. The CDR3 nucleotides are TGTGCCAGCTCATCCCAGCGGGAAAACTCCTACGAGCAGTACTTC.

This chain joins TRBV9 and TRBJ1-2, with 8 positions matching TRBD1. Germline V CDR1 and CDR2: SGDLS, YYNGEE. There are 14 residues in the CDR3. V shed 3 bases and J 4 bases; nucleotides not matched to a gene: 5. CDR3 in DNA: TGTGCCAGCAGCGCGACCGGACAGGGCTATGGCTACACCTTC. It encodes CASSATGQGYGYTF.

The chain is built from TRBV5-1 and TRBJ2-1; 14 bases align to TRBD2. Trimming at V came to 5 bases and at J to 8 bases, leaving 6 bases not matched to a gene. CDR3 size: 15 residues. Germline lookup yields CDR1 SGHRS and CDR2 YFSETQ. CDR3 in DNA: TGCGCCAGCAGGGGACTAGCGGGAGTTTTGGATGAGCAGTTCTTC. Translated: CASRGLAGVLDEQFF.